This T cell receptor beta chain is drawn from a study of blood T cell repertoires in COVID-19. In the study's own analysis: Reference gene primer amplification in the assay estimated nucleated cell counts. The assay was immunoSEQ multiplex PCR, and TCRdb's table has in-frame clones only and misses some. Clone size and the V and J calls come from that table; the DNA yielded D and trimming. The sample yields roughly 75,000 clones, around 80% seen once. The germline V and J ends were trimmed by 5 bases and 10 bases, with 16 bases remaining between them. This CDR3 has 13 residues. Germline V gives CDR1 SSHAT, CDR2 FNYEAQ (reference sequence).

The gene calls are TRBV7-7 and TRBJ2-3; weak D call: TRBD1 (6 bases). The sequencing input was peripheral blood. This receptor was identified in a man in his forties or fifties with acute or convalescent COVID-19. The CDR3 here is CASSLGAESAQYF. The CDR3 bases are TGTGCCAGCAGCCTGGGGGCCGAGTCAGCGCAGTATTTT.